The 31 T cell receptor beta chains below all came from one sample that was sequenced in a study of CD8 T cells in ankylosing spondylitis. One entry per CDR3 protein, called by TCRdb with MiXCR from the 5' RACE reads. Altogether 200,000 to 300,000 distinct CDR3 sequences are present, 10% being singletons, with the ten largest covering about 2.5%. Source material: blood, either unsorted or a sorted T cell fraction (not recorded which). These receptors all come from a male donor with ankylosing spondylitis or in good health (not recorded which).

This clonotype was found many times. The gene calls are TRBV20-1 and TRBJ1-2; 9 bases are a match to TRBD1. With 5 bases clipped from V and 4 bases from J, the junction kept 8 bases outside the gene matches. This CDR3 has 14 amino acids. Germline V gene sequence: CDR1 DFQATT, CDR2 SNEGSKA (reference sequence). CDR3 sequence (DNA): TGCAGTGCTGAGGACAGGGGTGTAGGCTATGGCTACACCTTC. It encodes CSAEDRGVGYGYTF.

This clonotype was counted ten times or more. J is TRBJ1-1 and V is TRBV29-1, with TRBD1 identical over 8 bases. The CDR3 covers 14 residues. The J segment lost 5 bases and the V segment lost 4 bases, leaving 9 bases of the junction unmatched. From germline, CDR1 is SQVTM and CDR2 ANQGSEA. CDR3 loop: CSVVPGGWGTEAFF. The CDR3 coding sequence is TGCAGCGTTGTCCCAGGGGGCTGGGGGACTGAAGCTTTCTTT.

This clonotype showed up many times. The chain has TRBV20-1 and TRBJ1-4; no definite D call. CDR3 length equals 11 residues. V lost 5 bases and J lost 7, with 8 bases in between. The V gene's germline CDR1 is DFQATT and CDR2 SNEGSKA (reference sequence). The CDR3 loop is CSAPKTEKLFF. The DNA for the CDR3 is TGCAGTGCTCCGAAAACTGAAAAACTGTTTTTT.

This clonotype was seen ten or more times. The rearrangement joins TRBV20-1 to TRBJ2-5, with TRBD2 identical over 9 bases. This CDR3 has 14 residues. The germline gives CDR1 DFQATT, CDR2 SNEGSKA (reference sequence). The ends lost 5 bases at V and 2 bases at J; junction bases unmatched: 6. The CDR3 loop reads CSAAGGGRQETQYF. The CDR3 DNA reads as TGCAGTGCTGCGGGAGGGGGAAGACAAGAGACCCAGTACTTC.

This clonotype was recorded many times. This chain uses TRBV7-2 with TRBJ2-5; D gene ambiguous. There are 13 residues in the CDR3. CDR1 SGHTA and CDR2 FQGNSA come from the germline V gene. V was shortened by 5 bases and J by 7 bases, with 14 bases between the two germline ends. In nucleotides, the CDR3 is TGTGCCAGCAGCCCCATTAATCCAGGGACCCAGTACTTC. It yields the protein CASSPINPGTQYF.

This clonotype occurred many times. V and J are TRBV12-3 or TRBV12-4 and TRBJ1-5, with D maybe TRBD1 (5 bases). The CDR3 extends over 16 amino acids. V was cut by 6 bases and J by 4 bases, with 19 bases left in between. CDR3 DNA: TGTGCCAGCAGACCCCCTGGCGGTGGGGCGAATCAGCCCCAGCATTTT. Translation gives CASRPPGGGANQPQHF.

In this sample, this clonotype turned up many times. This chain uses TRBV7-2 with TRBJ2-3, with D possibly TRBD1 on 5 matching bases. The length of the CDR3 is 16 residues. CDR1 is SGHTA, CDR2 FQGNSA, per germline. Trimming shortened V by 1 base and J by 10 bases, and 21 bases separated the two germline ends. This chain's CDR3 is CASSLDVGWATEPQYF. The CDR3 DNA reads as TGTGCCAGCAGCTTAGATGTCGGGTGGGCGACAGAACCGCAGTATTTT.

This sequence joins TRBV20-1 and TRBJ1-2; 8 bases are a match to TRBD1. V dropped 6 bases and J dropped 4; count of bases not matched to a gene: 4. In germline, CDR1 is DFQATT, CDR2 SNEGSKA (reference sequence). The CDR3 spans 12 residues. This CDR3 is CSAADRGYGYTF. The CDR3 region has the DNA TGCAGTGCAGCCGACAGGGGCTATGGCTACACCTTC.

This clonotype was picked up many times. The chain couples TRBV3-1 to TRBJ2-7; 12 bases map to TRBD2. The CDR3 is made up of 17 amino acids. The ends lost 0 bases at V and 3 bases at J; junction bases unmatched: 6. Per germline, CDR1 LGHDT and CDR2 YNNKEL (reference sequence). DNA of the CDR3: TGTGCCAGCAGCCAAGATCGGCTAGCGGGGGGGTTCTACGAGCAGTACTTC. It is translated as CASSQDRLAGGFYEQYF.

This clonotype was found many times. The rearrangement uses TRBV20-1 and TRBJ1-1; D call uncertain. There are 13 residues in the CDR3. Germline CDR1 DFQATT, CDR2 SNEGSKA (reference sequence). V shed 3 bases and J shed 1 base, with 9 bases lying between them. The DNA for the CDR3 is TGCAGTGCTAGGGGGATTTCGAACACTGAAGCTTTCTTT. Encoded protein: CSARGISNTEAFF.

This clonotype was detected many times. V usage is TRBV12-3 or TRBV12-4 and J usage is TRBJ1-5; 10 nucleotides agree with TRBD1. Trimming took 7 bases from V and 4 from J; bases not matched to a gene: 4. CDR3 length: 14 amino acids. The CDR3 DNA follows: TGTGCCAGCACCCGGGGACAGGGGAATCAGCCCCAGCATTTT. This gives the protein CASTRGQGNQPQHF.

This clonotype was detected ten times or more. The chain employs TRBV30 and TRBJ1-6, with D perhaps TRBD1 (6 bases). The length of the CDR3 is 15 residues. The ends were cut back, 1 base at V and 10 bases at J, with 17 bases in the middle. Germline-derived CDR1 and CDR2 are GTSNPN and SVGIG (reference sequence). CDR3 nucleotide sequence: TGTGCCTGGAGTGCCCGCGGGGGCCTGGGGTCACCCCTCCACTTT. Amino acid sequence: CAWSARGGLGSPLHF.

This clonotype appeared many times. The chain recombines TRBV27 with TRBJ1-1; 8 bases match TRBD1. Germline V gene lookup returns CDR1 MNHEY and CDR2 SMNVEV (reference sequence). The CDR3 length is 14 residues. The V and J ends lost 5 bases and 1 base, in that order; junction bases with no gene match: 3. The CDR3 loop is CASSHGQGNTEAFF. The CDR3, as DNA: TGTGCCAGCAGTCACGGACAGGGGAACACTGAAGCTTTCTTT.

This clonotype was found many times. V gene TRBV15 combines with J gene TRBJ2-3; D tentatively reads TRBD1 or TRBD2 (6 bases each). From germline, CDR1 is LNHNV and CDR2 YYDKDF (reference sequence). This CDR3 is 14 amino acids long. The V gene lost 7 bases and the J gene lost 2 bases, with 13 bases spanning the gap. The CDR3 DNA sequence: TGTGCCACCAAGGGGGGCTCGCACACAGATACGCAGTATTTT. Residues: CATKGGSHTDTQYF.

This clonotype turned up a few times. One end of the junction varies from germline; a read error may be responsible. V usage is TRBV27 and J usage is TRBJ2-2; unclear D gene. CDR1 is MNHEY and CDR2 is SMNVEV in the germline V gene (reference sequence). The CDR3 runs 15 residues. The CDR3 DNA reads TGCACCAGCAGTTTATCGTGCTTAGGGCCCGGGGAGCTGTTTTTT. Translation gives CTSSLSCLGPGELFF.

In regard to this clonotype: Given a much more abundant clone one base away, this may be a read error. The chain employs TRBV24-1 and TRBJ2-1; TRBD2 is a possible D gene (6 bases). This CDR3 spans 18 amino acids. The germline gives CDR1 KGHDR, CDR2 SFDVKD. DNA of the CDR3: TGTGCCACCAGTGATTCCCATAGCGGAAAGAGCTCCTACAATGAGCAGTCCTTC. This codes for CATSDSHSGKSSYNEQSF.

This clonotype was counted at least ten times. The chain combines TRBV5-1 with TRBJ2-3, with a tentative D call TRBD2 (5 bases). The V gene lost 0 bases and the J gene lost 3 bases, with 17 bases spanning the gap. Germline CDR1 and CDR2: SGHRS and YFSETQ. CDR3 length: 17 residues. The CDR3 loop is CASSLVRGLSRTDTQYF. CDR3 sequence (DNA): TGCGCCAGCAGCTTGGTGAGAGGGCTCTCTCGGACAGATACGCAGTATTTT.

This clonotype was observed at least ten times. V usage is TRBV6-5 and J usage is TRBJ2-5; D is perhaps TRBD1 (5 bases). This CDR3 is built from 14 residues. Germline assignment: CDR1 MNHEY and CDR2 SVGAGI. The ends were cut back, 4 bases at V and 2 bases at J, with 11 bases in the middle. Here the CDR3 reads CASSSQELQETQYF. DNA for the CDR3: TGTGCCAGCAGTTCACAGGAGCTACAAGAGACCCAGTACTTC.

This clonotype has at least ten counts. The V and J genes are TRBV27 and TRBJ2-1; the D gene is possibly TRBD2 (6 bases). The CDR3 spans 19 residues. The germline V gene encodes CDR1 MNHEY and CDR2 SMNVEV (reference sequence). V dropped 5 bases and J dropped 7 bases, with 30 bases sitting between them. CDR3 amino acids: CASSPIEGKGGRRRNEQFF. In DNA, the CDR3 is TGTGCCAGCAGTCCTATAGAGGGGAAGGGAGGACGGAGAAGGAATGAGCAGTTCTTC.

As to this clonotype: A read error may explain this, as a much larger clone is one base away. The V gene is TRBV12-3 or TRBV12-4, the J gene TRBJ1-1; no clear D. This CDR3 is 13 amino acids long. Trimming cost V 6 bases and J 10 bases, with 18 bases left between them. The DNA for the CDR3 is TGTGCCAGCAGCAAATCCGCGGAGTGGGGAGCTTTCTTT. Encoded protein: CASSKSAEWGAFF.

V gene TRBV18 combines with J gene TRBJ2-1; D assignment may be TRBD1 or TRBD2 (5 bases each). V was shortened by 2 bases and J by 5 bases, with 7 bases between the two germline ends. The CDR3 contains 13 residues. Germline loops: CDR1 KGHSH, CDR2 LQKENI. CDR3 residues: CASSPGTHNEQFF. The CDR3 region has the DNA TGTGCCAGCTCACCAGGGACCCACAATGAGCAGTTCTTC. The whole variable domain, remainder taken from reference TRBV18 and TRBJ2-1, is NAGVMQNPRHLVRRRGQEARLRCSPMKGHSHVYWYRQLPEEGLKFMVYLQKENIIDESGMPKERFSAEFPKEGPSILRIQQVVRGDSAAYFCASSPGTHNEQFFGPGTRLTVL.

This clonotype was seen at least ten times. V is TRBV5-5 and J is TRBJ2-7, with a possible D match to TRBD2 (7 bases). V was clipped by 3 bases and J by 4 bases, with 20 bases between them. Germline V gene sequence: CDR1 SGHKS, CDR2 YYEKEE (reference sequence). The CDR3 sequence is 16 residues long. The CDR3 bases are TGTGCCAGCAGCTCTACAGTGGGGGGGCGTCTTTACGAGCAGTACTTC. Amino acids: CASSSTVGGRLYEQYF.

This clonotype was seen at least ten times. The rearrangement links TRBV28 to TRBJ2-7; D is ambiguous. Trimming took 4 bases from V and 0 from J, leaving 1 base between them. This CDR3 is 11 amino acids long. CDR1 MDHEN and CDR2 SYDVKM come from the germline V gene. CDR3 loop: CASSYSYEQYF. CDR3 sequence (DNA): TGTGCCAGCAGTTACTCCTACGAGCAGTACTTC.

This chain's CDR3 is CAISRAGRGSRTDTQYF. The CDR3 bases are TGTGCCATCAGTAGAGCAGGGAGAGGCTCTAGAACAGATACGCAGTATTTT. This chain uses TRBV10-3 with TRBJ2-3; possibly TRBD1 or TRBD2 for D (5 bases each). Trimming cost V 5 bases and J 3 bases, with 21 bases left between them. The CDR3 consists of 17 residues. Per germline, CDR1 ENHRY and CDR2 SYGVKD.

This clonotype appeared many times. The chain joins TRBV28 to TRBJ2-3; tentatively, D is TRBD1 or TRBD2 (5 bases each). The CDR3 length is 15 residues. V was trimmed by 8 bases and J by 2 bases, leaving 17 bases between them. In germline, CDR1 is MDHEN, CDR2 SYDVKM. CDR3 sequence: CASGDRGRDTDTQYF. The DNA of the CDR3 is TGTGCCAGCGGAGATCGGGGCAGAGACACAGATACGCAGTATTTT. Based on the CDR3 plus reference TRBV28 and TRBJ2-3, the full variable domain is DVKVTQSSRYLVKRTGEKVFLECVQDMDHENMFWYRQDPGLGLRLIYFSYDVKMKEKGDIPEGYSVSREKKERFSLILESASTNQTSMYLCASGDRGRDTDTQYFGPGTRLTVL.

This clonotype was picked up many times. The chain joins TRBV4-2 to TRBJ2-7; 7 bases align to TRBD2. The germline V gene encodes CDR1 LGHNA and CDR2 YNFKEQ. After removal of 4 bases from V and 3 bases from J, the junction contained 12 bases not matched to a gene. The CDR3 is made up of 16 amino acids. CDR3 in amino acids: CASSPLNGRKDYEQYF. The CDR3 DNA follows: TGTGCCAGCAGCCCTCTGAACGGGAGGAAAGACTACGAGCAGTACTTC.

The chain has TRBV14 and TRBJ2-3; TRBD2 is a possible D gene (6 bases). This CDR3 region has 14 residues. Germline assignment: CDR1 SGHDN and CDR2 FVKESK. V lost 8 bases and J 1 base, leaving 13 bases between the germline ends. The CDR3 sequence is CASSKPGGTDTQYF. Here the CDR3 DNA reads TGTGCCAGCTCCAAACCGGGAGGCACAGATACGCAGTATTTT.

This clonotype has more than one count but fewer than ten. This chain links TRBV19 with TRBJ2-2, with D possibly matching TRBD2 (6 bases). The V and J ends lost 1 base and 7 bases respectively, with 16 bases between them. The CDR3 is made up of 16 amino acids. Germline CDR1 and CDR2: LNHDA and SQIVND (reference sequence). The CDR3 sequence: CASSIVGLAIGGELFF. DNA for the CDR3: TGTGCCAGTAGTATAGTTGGGCTAGCGATAGGCGGGGAGCTGTTTTTT.

As regards this clonotype: Just one base apart from a much larger clone, this may be a read error. CDR3 nucleotide sequence: TGTGCCAGCATGAGCCAATATGGCAATCAGCCCCAGCATTTT. Encoded protein: CASMSQYGNQPQHF. The J gene is TRBJ1-5, the V gene TRBV5-6; D gene uncertain. V was trimmed by 6 bases and J by 2 bases, leaving 12 bases between them. The CDR3 sequence is 14 residues long. Germline CDR1 SGHDT, CDR2 YYEEEE. The variable domain in full, completed from reference TRBV5-6 and TRBJ1-5, reads DAGVTQSPTHLIKTRGQQVTLRCSPKSGHDTVSWYQQALGQGPQFIFQYYEEEERQRGNFPDRFSGHQFPNYSSELNVNALLLGDSALYLCASMSQYGNQPQHFGDGTRLSIL.

This clonotype has ten or more counts. V is TRBV5-1 and J is TRBJ2-1; 8 positions agree with TRBD2. Germline-derived CDR1 and CDR2 are SGHRS and YFSETQ. The CDR3 is 15 residues long. The ends lost 7 bases at V and 7 bases at J; junction bases unmatched: 13. CDR3 loop: CASAWVASGSNEQFF. CDR3 in DNA: TGCGCCAGCGCGTGGGTGGCTAGCGGGTCGAATGAGCAGTTCTTC.

This clonotype was seen ten or more times. The chain joins TRBV7-2 to TRBJ2-7, with D unclear. CDR1 SGHTA and CDR2 FQGNSA come from the germline V gene. The CDR3 spans 13 residues. V lost 2 bases and J 6 bases, leaving 11 bases between the germline ends. The DNA of the CDR3 is TGTGCCAGCAGCTTATTGACCCTCGGCGAGCAGTACTTC. Translated: CASSLLTLGEQYF.